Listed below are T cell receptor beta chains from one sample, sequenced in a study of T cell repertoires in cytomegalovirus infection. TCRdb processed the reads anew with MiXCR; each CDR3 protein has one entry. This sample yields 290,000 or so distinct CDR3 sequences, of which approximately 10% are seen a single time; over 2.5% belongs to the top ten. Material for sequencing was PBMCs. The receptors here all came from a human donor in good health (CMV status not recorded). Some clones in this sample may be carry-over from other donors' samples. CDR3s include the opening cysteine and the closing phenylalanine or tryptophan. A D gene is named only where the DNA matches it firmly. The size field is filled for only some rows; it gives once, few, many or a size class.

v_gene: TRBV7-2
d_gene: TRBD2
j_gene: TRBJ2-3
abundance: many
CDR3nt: TGTGCCAGCAGACTAGCGGGGGGCACAGATACGCAGTATTTT
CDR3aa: CASRLAGGTDTQYF

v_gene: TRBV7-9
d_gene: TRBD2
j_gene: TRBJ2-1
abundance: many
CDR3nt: TGTGCCAGCAGCCTCACACCATTGGCGGGGGGACCCCTGGACCAGTTCTTC
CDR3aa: CASSLTPLAGGPLDQFF

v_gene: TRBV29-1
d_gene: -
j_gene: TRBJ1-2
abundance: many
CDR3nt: TGCAGCGTTGAAGTGGGAGGGCACTATGGCTACACCTTC
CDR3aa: CSVEVGGHYGYTF

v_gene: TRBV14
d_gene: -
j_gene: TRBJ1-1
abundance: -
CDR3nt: TGTGCCAGCAGCCAGGGGGCGAATGAAGCTTTCTTT
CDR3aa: CASSQGANEAFF

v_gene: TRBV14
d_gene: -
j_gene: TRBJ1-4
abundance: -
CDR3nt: TGTGCCAGCAGCCAAGCCGGACAGATCATGGGAAATGAAAAACTGTTTTTT
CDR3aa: CASSQAGQIMGNEKLFF

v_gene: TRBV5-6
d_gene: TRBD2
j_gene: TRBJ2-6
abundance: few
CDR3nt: TGTGCCAGCAGCTTGGTTGCTAGCGGAAGCTCTGGGGCCAACGTCCTGACTTTC
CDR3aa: CASSLVASGSSGANVLTF

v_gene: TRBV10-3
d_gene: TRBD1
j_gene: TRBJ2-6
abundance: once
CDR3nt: TGTGCCAGCGGGACAGGGCTGTCTGGGGCCAACGTCCTGACTTTC
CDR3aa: CASGTGLSGANVLTF

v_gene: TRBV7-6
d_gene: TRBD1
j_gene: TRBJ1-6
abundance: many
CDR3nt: TGTGCCAGCAGCTACCGGGACAGCTTGAATTCACCCCTCCACTTT
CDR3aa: CASSYRDSLNSPLHF

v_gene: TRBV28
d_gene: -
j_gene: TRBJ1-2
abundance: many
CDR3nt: TGTGCCAGCACCCGGGGAGGCGGGAACTATGGCTACACCTTC
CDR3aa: CASTRGGGNYGYTF

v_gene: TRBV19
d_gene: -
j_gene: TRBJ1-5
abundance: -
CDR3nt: TGTGCCACCCGGGAGGACAGCCAACGACAGCCCCAGCATTTT
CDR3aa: CATREDSQRQPQHF

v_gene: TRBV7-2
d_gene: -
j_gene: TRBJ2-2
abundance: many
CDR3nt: TGTGCCAGCAGTGCTGACGGGACAACATCCAAGGGGCTGTTTTTT
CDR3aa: CASSADGTTSKGLFF

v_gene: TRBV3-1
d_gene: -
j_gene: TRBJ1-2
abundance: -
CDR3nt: TGTGCCAGCAGCCAAGATCGCAGGCCATGGGGCTACACCTTC
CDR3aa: CASSQDRRPWGYTF

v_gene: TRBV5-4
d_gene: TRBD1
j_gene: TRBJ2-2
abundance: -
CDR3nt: TGTGCCAGCAGCGGGGACAGGGGGCGAGGGACCGGGGAGCTGTTTTTT
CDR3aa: CASSGDRGRGTGELFF

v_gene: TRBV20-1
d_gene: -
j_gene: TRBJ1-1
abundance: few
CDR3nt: TGCAGTGCTAGAGGGGATTGGGACACTGAAGCTTTCTTT
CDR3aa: CSARGDWDTEAFF

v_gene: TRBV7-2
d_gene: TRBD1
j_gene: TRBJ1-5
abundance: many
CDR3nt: TGTGCCAGCAGTTTCACGACAGGGAGTAATCAGCCCCAGCATTTT
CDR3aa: CASSFTTGSNQPQHF

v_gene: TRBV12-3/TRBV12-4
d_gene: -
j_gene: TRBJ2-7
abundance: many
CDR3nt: TGTGCCAGCAGTCTCACAGGTTCGTCCTACGAGCAGTACTTC
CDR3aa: CASSLTGSSYEQYF

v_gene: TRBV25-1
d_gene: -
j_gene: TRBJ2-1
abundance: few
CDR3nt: TGTGCCAGCAGTGAATATCAAGCCCCGCAGCAGTTCTTC
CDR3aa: CASSEYQAPQQFF

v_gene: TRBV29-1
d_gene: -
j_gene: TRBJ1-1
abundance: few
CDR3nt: TGCAGCGTTGAATCGGCCGAGAACACTGAAGCTTTCTTT
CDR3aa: CSVESAENTEAFF

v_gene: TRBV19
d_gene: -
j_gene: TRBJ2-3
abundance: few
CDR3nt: TGTGCCAGTAGTATAGATGGGGGTGGCGGTACGCAGTATTTT
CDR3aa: CASSIDGGGGTQYF

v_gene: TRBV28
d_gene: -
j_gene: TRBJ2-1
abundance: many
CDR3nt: TGTGCCAGCAGACAGCTAGGGGGGGGGAACTCCTACAATGAGCAGTTCTTC
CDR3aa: CASRQLGGGNSYNEQFF